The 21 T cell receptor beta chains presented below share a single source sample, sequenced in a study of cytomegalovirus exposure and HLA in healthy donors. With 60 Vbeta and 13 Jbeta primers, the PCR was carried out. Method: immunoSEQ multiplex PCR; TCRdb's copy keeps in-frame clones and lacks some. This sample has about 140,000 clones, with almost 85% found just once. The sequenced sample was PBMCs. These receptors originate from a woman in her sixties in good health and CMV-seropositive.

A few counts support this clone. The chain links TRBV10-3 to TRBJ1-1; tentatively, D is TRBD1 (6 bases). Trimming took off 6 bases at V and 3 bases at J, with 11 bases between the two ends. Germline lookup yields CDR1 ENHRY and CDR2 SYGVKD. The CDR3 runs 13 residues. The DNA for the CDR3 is TGTGCCATCAGACAGGGCTTATACACTGAAGCTTTCTTT. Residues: CAIRQGLYTEAFF.

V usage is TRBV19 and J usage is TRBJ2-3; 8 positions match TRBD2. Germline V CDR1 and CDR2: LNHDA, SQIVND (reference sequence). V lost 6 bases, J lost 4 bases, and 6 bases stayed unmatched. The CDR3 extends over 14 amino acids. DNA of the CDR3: TGTGCCAGTAGCCTCAGCGGGAGCTCAGATACGCAGTATTTT. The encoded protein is CASSLSGSSDTQYF. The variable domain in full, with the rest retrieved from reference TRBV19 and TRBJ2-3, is DGGITQSPKYLFRKEGQNVTLSCEQNLNHDAMYWYRQDPGQGLRLIYYSQIVNDFQKGDIAEGYSVSREKKESFPLTVTSAQKNPTAFYLCASSLSGSSDTQYFGPGTRLTVL.

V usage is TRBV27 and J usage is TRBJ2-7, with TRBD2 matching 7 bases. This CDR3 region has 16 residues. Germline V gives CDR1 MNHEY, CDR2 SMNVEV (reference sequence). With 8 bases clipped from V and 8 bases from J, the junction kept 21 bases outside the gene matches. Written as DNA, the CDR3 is TGTGCCAGCGGCTGGGGCCTAGCGGCCGGGGAGTTGAAGCAGTACTTC. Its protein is CASGWGLAAGELKQYF.

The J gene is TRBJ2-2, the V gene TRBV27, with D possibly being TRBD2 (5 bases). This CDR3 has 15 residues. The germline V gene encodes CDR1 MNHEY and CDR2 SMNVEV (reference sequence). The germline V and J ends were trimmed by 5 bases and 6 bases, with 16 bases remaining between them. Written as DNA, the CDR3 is TGTGCCAGCAGTAGCGGTCTTCTCGGCCCCGGGGAGCTGTTTTTT. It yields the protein CASSSGLLGPGELFF.

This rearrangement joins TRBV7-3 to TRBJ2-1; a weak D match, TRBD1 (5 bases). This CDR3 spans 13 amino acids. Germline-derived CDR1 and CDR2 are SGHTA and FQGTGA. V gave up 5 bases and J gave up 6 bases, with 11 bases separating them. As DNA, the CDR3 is TGTGCCAGCAGCCCCCAGGGTTTCAATGAGCAGTTCTTC. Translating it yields CASSPQGFNEQFF.

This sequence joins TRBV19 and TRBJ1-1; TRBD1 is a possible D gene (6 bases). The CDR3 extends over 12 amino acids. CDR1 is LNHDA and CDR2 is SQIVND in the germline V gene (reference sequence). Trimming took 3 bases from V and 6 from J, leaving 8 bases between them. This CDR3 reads CASSIRGAEAFF. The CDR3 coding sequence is TGTGCCAGTAGTATCAGGGGTGCTGAAGCTTTCTTT.

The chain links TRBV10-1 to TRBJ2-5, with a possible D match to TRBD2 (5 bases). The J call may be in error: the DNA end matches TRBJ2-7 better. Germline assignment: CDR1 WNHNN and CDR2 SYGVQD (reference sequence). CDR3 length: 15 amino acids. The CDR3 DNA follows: TGCGCCAGCAGTGTAGAATGGGAGAGCTCCTACGAGCAGTACTTC. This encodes CASSVEWESSYEQYF.

This CDR3 reads CASRRAGDNSPLHF. The CDR3 region has the DNA TGTGCCAGCAGACGGGCAGGGGATAATTCACCCCTCCACTTT. J is TRBJ1-6 and V is TRBV25-1, with D possibly TRBD1 on 6 matching bases. In germline, CDR1 is MGHDK, CDR2 SYGVNS. The CDR3 loop spans 14 amino acids. V gave up 6 bases and J gave up 5 bases, with 11 bases separating them.

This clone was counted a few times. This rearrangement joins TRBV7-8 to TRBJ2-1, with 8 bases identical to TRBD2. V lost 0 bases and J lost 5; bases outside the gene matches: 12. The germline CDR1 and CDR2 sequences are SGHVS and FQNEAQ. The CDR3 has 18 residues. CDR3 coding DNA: TGTGCCAGCAGCTTAGCCCCGCTAGCGGGTCGACGCCACAATGAGCAGTTCTTC. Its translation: CASSLAPLAGRRHNEQFF.

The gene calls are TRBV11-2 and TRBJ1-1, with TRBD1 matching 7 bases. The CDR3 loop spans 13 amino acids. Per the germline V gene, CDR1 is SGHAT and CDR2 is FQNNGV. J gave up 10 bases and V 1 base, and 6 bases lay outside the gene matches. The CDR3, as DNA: TGTGCCAGCAGCTTAGCCGAACAGGGGCGAGCTTTCTTT. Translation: CASSLAEQGRAFF.

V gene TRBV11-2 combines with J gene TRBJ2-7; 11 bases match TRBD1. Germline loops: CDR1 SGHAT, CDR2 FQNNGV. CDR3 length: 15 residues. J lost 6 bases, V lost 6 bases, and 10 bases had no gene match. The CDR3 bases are TGTGCCAGCAGGAGACCCGGGACAGGGGGAAGCGAGCAGTACTTC. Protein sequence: CASRRPGTGGSEQYF.

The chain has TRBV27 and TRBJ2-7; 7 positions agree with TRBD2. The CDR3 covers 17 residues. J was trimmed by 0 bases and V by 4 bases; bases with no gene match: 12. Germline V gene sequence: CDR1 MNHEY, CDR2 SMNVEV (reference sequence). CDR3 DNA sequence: TGTGCCAGCAGTTCCCTGACTACTAGCGCGAGCTCCTACGAGCAGTACTTC. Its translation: CASSSLTTSASSYEQYF.

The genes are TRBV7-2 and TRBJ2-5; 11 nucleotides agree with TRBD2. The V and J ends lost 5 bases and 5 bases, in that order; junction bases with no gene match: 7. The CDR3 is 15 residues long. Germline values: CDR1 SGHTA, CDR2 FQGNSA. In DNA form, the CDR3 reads TGTGCCAGCAGCGAAATAGCGGGAGGGGGGGAGACCCAGTACTTC. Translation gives CASSEIAGGGETQYF.

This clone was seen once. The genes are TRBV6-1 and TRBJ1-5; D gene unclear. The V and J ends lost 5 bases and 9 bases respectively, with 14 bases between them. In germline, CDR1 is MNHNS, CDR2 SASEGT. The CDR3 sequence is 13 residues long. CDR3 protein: CASSPSVAGPQHF. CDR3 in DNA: TGTGCCAGCAGTCCCAGCGTGGCCGGGCCCCAGCATTTT.

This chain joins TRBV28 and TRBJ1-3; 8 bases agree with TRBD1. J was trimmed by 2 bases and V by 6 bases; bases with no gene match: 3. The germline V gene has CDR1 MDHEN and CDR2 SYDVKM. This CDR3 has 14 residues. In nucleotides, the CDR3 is TGTGCCAGCAGGGGACAGGAGGCTGGAAACACCATATATTTT. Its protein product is CASRGQEAGNTIYF.

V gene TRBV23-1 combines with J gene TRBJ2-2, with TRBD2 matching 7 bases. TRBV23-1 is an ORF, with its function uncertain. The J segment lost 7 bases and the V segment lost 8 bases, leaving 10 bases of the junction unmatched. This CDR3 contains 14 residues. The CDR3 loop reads CASESGKRNGELFF. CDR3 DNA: TGCGCCAGCGAAAGCGGGAAACGTAACGGGGAGCTGTTTTTT.

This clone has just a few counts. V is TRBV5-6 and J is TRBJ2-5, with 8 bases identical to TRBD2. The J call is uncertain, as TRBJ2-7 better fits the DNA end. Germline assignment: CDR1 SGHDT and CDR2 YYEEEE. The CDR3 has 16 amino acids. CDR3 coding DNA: TGTGCCAGCAGCTCCCGACTAGCGCAAGGAGCCAACGAGCAGTACTTC. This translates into CASSSRLAQGANEQYF.

CDR3 residues: CASSLGAGYYEQYF. The CDR3 DNA follows: TGTGCCAGCAGCTTAGGTGCAGGGTATTACGAGCAGTACTTC. The chain links TRBV7-8 to TRBJ2-7; TRBD1 might be the D (5 bases). With 1 base removed from V and 4 bases from J, the gap between germline ends came to 11 bases. The CDR3 length is 14 residues. Germline V gives CDR1 SGHVS, CDR2 FQNEAQ.

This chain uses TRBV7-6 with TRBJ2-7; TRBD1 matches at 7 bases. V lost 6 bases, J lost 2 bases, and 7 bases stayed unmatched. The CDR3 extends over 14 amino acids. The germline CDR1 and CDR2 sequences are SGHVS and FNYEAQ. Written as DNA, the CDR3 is TGTGCCAGCAGTTCAGGGGGAACCCCCTACGAGCAGTACTTC. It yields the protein CASSSGGTPYEQYF.

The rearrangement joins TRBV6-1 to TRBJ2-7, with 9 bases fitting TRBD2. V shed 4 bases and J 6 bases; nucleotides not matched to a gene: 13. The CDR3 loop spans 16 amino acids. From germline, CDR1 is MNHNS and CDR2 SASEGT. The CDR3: CASSVPPGTSSPEQYF. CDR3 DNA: TGTGCCAGCAGTGTTCCTCCCGGGACTAGCTCCCCCGAGCAGTACTTC.

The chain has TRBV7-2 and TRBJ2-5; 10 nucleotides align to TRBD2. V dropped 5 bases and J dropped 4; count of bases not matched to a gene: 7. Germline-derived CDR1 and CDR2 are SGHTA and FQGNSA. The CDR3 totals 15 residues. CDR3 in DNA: TGTGCCAGCAGCCCCTCTAGCGGGAGTCCAGAGACCCAGTACTTC. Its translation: CASSPSSGSPETQYF.